The 14 T cell receptor beta chains listed next were all sequenced from one sample in a study of blood T cell repertoires in COVID-19. TCRdb's copy holds only in-frame clones and misses some; the assay was immunoSEQ multiplex PCR. Of around 310,000 clones detected, 80% to 90% appear once; the ten largest clones hold around 5%. The sample was PBMCs or T cells enriched from blood (not recorded which). The receptors come from a young man who had recovered from COVID-19.

The chain links TRBV27 to TRBJ1-2, with D possibly being TRBD1 (5 bases). The CDR3 consists of 15 residues. V lost 9 bases to trimming and J lost 0 bases, with 17 bases between them. Looked up from germline, CDR1 is MNHEY and CDR2 is SMNVEV (reference sequence). In nucleotides, the CDR3 is TGTGCCAGGAACGACAGAAAGACAGCTAACTATGGCTACACCTTC. Translating gives CARNDRKTANYGYTF.

The chain employs TRBV6-5 and TRBJ2-2; TRBD1 is a possible D gene (5 bases). Germline-derived CDR1 and CDR2 are MNHEY and SVGAGI. CDR3 size: 15 residues. The V end lost 2 bases, the J end lost 0 bases, and 7 bases lay between the germline ends. The CDR3 DNA reads TGTGCCAGCAGTTACGACAGCACGAACACCGGGGAGCTGTTTTTT. This encodes CASSYDSTNTGELFF.

CDR3: CASSLADFFYEQYF. The CDR3 DNA is TGTGCCAGCAGCTTAGCGGACTTTTTCTACGAGCAGTACTTC. J is TRBJ2-7 and V is TRBV7-2; a possible D gene is TRBD2 (5 bases). The CDR3 length is 14 residues. V shed 0 bases and J shed 3 bases, with 9 bases lying between them. Germline V gives CDR1 SGHTA, CDR2 FQGNSA.

The gene calls are TRBV20-1 and TRBJ2-7, with TRBD1 as a possible D gene (6 bases). CDR3 length: 11 amino acids. With 6 bases removed from V and 4 bases from J, the gap between germline ends came to 10 bases. The germline V gene encodes CDR1 DFQATT and CDR2 SNEGSKA (reference sequence). CDR3 in DNA: TGCAGTGCCCAGGGGTCGTACGAGCAGTACTTC. Protein sequence: CSAQGSYEQYF.

The chain is built from TRBV2 and TRBJ2-7; 9 bases fit TRBD1. J lost 2 bases, V lost 6 bases, and 5 bases had no gene match. Germline CDR1 and CDR2: SNHLY and FYNNEI. The length of the CDR3 is 14 residues. DNA of the CDR3: TGTGCCAGCAGCCCGGGACAGGGACCCTACGAGCAGTACTTC. Protein product: CASSPGQGPYEQYF.

The genes are TRBV18 and TRBJ1-2; 8 bases align to TRBD1. From germline, CDR1 is KGHSH and CDR2 LQKENI. J lost 7 bases, V lost 3 bases, and 10 bases had no gene match. This CDR3 spans 15 amino acids. For the CDR3, the DNA is TGTGCCAGCTCACCCCTCAAGGGACAGGACGGTGGCTACACCTTC. This sequence encodes CASSPLKGQDGGYTF.

The chain uses TRBV5-4 and TRBJ1-1; D remains unclear. The V gene lost 0 bases and the J gene lost 2 bases, with 8 bases spanning the gap. From germline, CDR1 is SGHNT and CDR2 YYREEE (reference sequence). The CDR3 sequence is 14 residues long. In DNA, the CDR3 is TGTGCCAGCAGCTTGGAGTCGACAAACACTGAAGCTTTCTTT. It translates to CASSLESTNTEAFF.

The chain employs TRBV5-1 and TRBJ2-2, with 9 bases fitting TRBD1. The junction had 12 bases not matched to a gene; V was cut back by 4 bases and J by 2 bases. CDR1 is SGHRS, CDR2 YFSETQ, per germline. The CDR3 has 18 residues. The CDR3 protein is CASSIQPGQGTNTGELFF. As DNA, the CDR3 is TGCGCCAGCAGCATCCAACCGGGACAGGGAACCAACACCGGGGAGCTGTTTTTT.

V is TRBV7-9 and J is TRBJ1-5; unclear D gene. Trimming stripped 1 base from V and 0 bases from J, with 4 bases between. The CDR3 covers 14 residues. Germline CDR1 reads SEHNR; CDR2 reads FQNEAQ (reference sequence). The CDR3 is CASSLVHSNQPQHF. The DNA of the CDR3 is TGTGCCAGCAGCTTAGTCCATAGCAATCAGCCCCAGCATTTT.

This clone was observed a single time. The rearrangement links TRBV5-4 to TRBJ1-1; tentatively, D is TRBD1 (6 bases). The V gene's germline CDR1 is SGHNT and CDR2 YYREEE (reference sequence). The CDR3 has 15 amino acids. The V gene lost 4 bases and the J gene lost 5 bases, with 18 bases spanning the gap. The CDR3 DNA follows: TGTGCCAGCAGCGACCCGGGGATGAGGGGGACTGAAGCTTTCTTT. This gives the protein CASSDPGMRGTEAFF.

This chain connects TRBV5-4 to TRBJ2-5; TRBD1 matches 9 bases. This CDR3 contains 15 residues. Trimming removed 2 bases from V and 2 bases from J; junction bases left unmatched: 4. Germline-derived CDR1 and CDR2 are SGHNT and YYREEE (reference sequence). The DNA for the CDR3 is TGTGCCAGCAGCTTCGGGACAGGGCCGCAAGAGACCCAGTACTTC. This gives the protein CASSFGTGPQETQYF.

The chain uses TRBV11-2 and TRBJ2-5; maybe TRBD1 (6 bases). From germline, CDR1 is SGHAT and CDR2 FQNNGV. The length of the CDR3 is 13 residues. V was cut by 6 bases and J by 4 bases, with 12 bases left in between. In nucleotides, the CDR3 is TGTGCCAGCAGTAATCAGGGGTCAGAGACCCAGTACTTC. It is translated as CASSNQGSETQYF. Looking up the rest from reference TRBV11-2 and TRBJ2-5 gives the full variable domain: EAGVAQSPRYKIIEKRQSVAFWCNPISGHATLYWYQQILGQGPKLLIQFQNNGVVDDSQLPKDRFSAERLKGVDSTLKIQPAKLEDSAVYLCASSNQGSETQYFGPGTRLLVL.

Here the CDR3 reads CASSQVGTGSHYGYTF. The CDR3 nucleotides read TGCGCCAGCAGCCAAGTCGGGACAGGGAGTCACTATGGCTACACCTTC. This chain joins TRBV4-1 and TRBJ1-2; 9 bases are shared with TRBD1. The CDR3 covers 16 residues. The V gene's germline CDR1 is MGHRA and CDR2 YSYEKL. V dropped 1 base and J dropped 3; count of bases not matched to a gene: 6.

The chain links TRBV10-3 to TRBJ2-1; 10 bases line up with TRBD2. Trimming took 1 base from V and 0 from J; bases not matched to a gene: 3. Per germline, CDR1 ENHRY and CDR2 SYGVKD. The CDR3 has 17 amino acids. Here the CDR3 reads CAISELAGGSSYNEQFF. DNA for the CDR3: TGTGCCATCAGTGAGTTAGCGGGGGGTAGCTCCTACAATGAGCAGTTCTTC.